The 20 T cell receptor beta chains listed next were all sequenced from one sample in a study of T cells of healthy individuals. TCRdb processed the 5' RACE reads anew with MiXCR; each CDR3 protein has one entry. The sample includes around 90,000 distinct CDR3 sequences, 5% of them seen just once. The receptors stem from a female donor in good health.

This clonotype was observed at least ten times. The rearrangement links TRBV3-1 to TRBJ2-5, with a possible D match to TRBD1 (6 bases). The CDR3 is 15 amino acids. V lost 1 base, J lost 4 bases, and 13 bases lay in between. The germline V gene has CDR1 LGHDT and CDR2 YNNKEL (reference sequence). The CDR3 DNA is TGTGCCAGCAGCCAAGGGGGCCAGGGGAGAGAGACCCAGTACTTC. The encoded protein is CASSQGGQGRETQYF.

This clonotype was seen at least ten times. The chain combines TRBV6-5 with TRBJ1-6; TRBD1 might be the D (6 bases). Trimming took 7 bases from V and 9 from J, leaving 16 bases between them. From germline, CDR1 is MNHEY and CDR2 SVGAGI. CDR3 size: 14 residues. CDR3 sequence (DNA): TGTGCCAGCACCGCTCATTCAGGGGTTTCACCCCTCCACTTT. The encoded protein is CASTAHSGVSPLHF.

This clonotype was seen repeatedly, ten times or more. One end of the junction fails to match germline, which may point to a read error. This sequence joins TRBV2 and TRBJ2-3; tentatively, D is TRBD2 (6 bases). Germline assignment: CDR1 SNHLY and CDR2 FYNNEI. CDR3 length equals 13 residues. CDR3 in amino acids: CASIPFGGNRPDF. CDR3 sequence (DNA): TGTGCCAGCATCCCTTTTGGGGGGAATCGGCCGGATTTT. The complete variable domain, with remaining parts taken from reference TRBV2 and TRBJ2-3, reads EPEVTQTPSHQVTQMGQEVILRCVPISNHLYFYWYRQILGQKVEFLVSFYNNEISEKSEIFDDQFSVERPDGSNFTLKIRSTKLEDSAMYFCASIPFGGNRPDFGPGTRLTVL.

Here the CDR3 reads CASSTGSRNQPQHF. CDR3 coding DNA: TGTGCCAGCTCGACAGGAAGTCGCAATCAGCCCCAGCATTTT. The J gene is TRBJ1-5, the V gene TRBV7-8; D might be TRBD1 (6 bases). The CDR3 length is 14 residues. V lost 8 bases, J lost 2 bases, and 13 bases lay in between. The germline CDR1 and CDR2 sequences are SGHVS and FQNEAQ.

This clonotype appeared many times. The chain joins TRBV7-2 to TRBJ2-7, with D perhaps TRBD1 or TRBD2 (5 bases each). Germline CDR1 is SGHTA and CDR2 is FQGNSA. The CDR3 runs 13 residues. V was trimmed by 3 bases and J by 5 bases, leaving 11 bases between them. CDR3 in amino acids: CASSLGPVNEQYF. Here the CDR3 DNA reads TGTGCCAGCAGCTTGGGACCCGTTAACGAGCAGTACTTC.

This clonotype was seen many times. V usage is TRBV6-5 and J usage is TRBJ2-5; 9 bases are a match to TRBD1. The CDR3 is 14 amino acids. Per germline, CDR1 MNHEY and CDR2 SVGAGI. Trimming removed 7 bases from V and 6 bases from J; junction bases left unmatched: 9. The CDR3 DNA is TGTGCCAGCACCCTGGGACAGGGTGGTCAGACCCAGTACTTC. This gives the protein CASTLGQGGQTQYF.

This clonotype came up a few times. The chain recombines TRBV4-2 with TRBJ1-2; D is perhaps TRBD1 (5 bases). Germline assignment: CDR1 LGHNA and CDR2 YNFKEQ. CDR3 length equals 16 residues. V was pared by 0 bases and J by 3 bases, with 14 bases between. The CDR3 DNA reads as TGTGCCAGCAGCCAAGATGGTGGACACGGGGACTATGGCTACACCTTC. Protein sequence: CASSQDGGHGDYGYTF.

This clonotype occurred a few times. The V call is TRBV29-1, the J call TRBJ1-1; no clear D gene. The germline V and J ends were trimmed by 8 bases and 1 base, with 11 bases remaining between them. Germline assignment: CDR1 SQVTM and CDR2 ANQGSEA. This CDR3 comprises 12 residues. This CDR3 is CSFGPPNTEAFF. DNA of the CDR3: TGCAGCTTCGGACCGCCGAACACTGAAGCTTTCTTT.

As concerns this clonotype: An end of the junction differs from the germline gene, which may be a read error. The CDR3 is CASSTPGTGWFF. DNA for the CDR3: TGTGCCAGCAGTACCCCCGGGACAGGGTGGTTTTTT. The chain has TRBV27 and TRBJ1-5; TRBD1 agrees at 9 bases. This CDR3 has 12 amino acids. CDR1 is MNHEY and CDR2 is SMNVEV in the germline V gene (reference sequence).

Many counts were recorded for this clonotype. V gene TRBV7-2 combines with J gene TRBJ2-7, with 9 bases aligning to TRBD1. V lost 5 bases to trimming and J lost 9 bases; unmatched junction nucleotides: 17. The CDR3 length is 16 residues. Germline CDR1 SGHTA, CDR2 FQGNSA. CDR3 in DNA: TGTGCCAGCAGCATTCTTTCCGGGACAGGGAACCTTGTGCAGTACTTC. Its protein product is CASSILSGTGNLVQYF.

Remarks on this clonotype: This may come from a read error, since a much larger clone is one base off. The chain couples TRBV29-1 to TRBJ1-1; D is undetermined. Germline CDR1 SQVTM, CDR2 ANQGSEA. This CDR3 region has 12 residues. CDR3 residues: CSAETDNTEASF. CDR3 nucleotide sequence: TGCAGCGCCGAAACCGATAACACTGAAGCTTCCTTT.

In its sample, this clonotype was seen many times. The chain carries TRBV6-1 and TRBJ1-5, with D possibly matching TRBD1 (5 bases). The CDR3 is made up of 15 amino acids. The V gene lost 4 bases and the J gene lost 5 bases, with 15 bases spanning the gap. Germline V gene data show CDR1 as MNHNS and CDR2 as SASEGT. This CDR3 reads CASSVQQARHQPQHF. The CDR3, as DNA: TGTGCCAGCAGTGTACAACAGGCGAGACATCAGCCCCAGCATTTT.

This clonotype was detected ten times or more. Sequence at one end of the junction differs from germline and may be a read error. This chain links TRBV7-2 with TRBJ2-5, with D perhaps matching TRBD2 (6 bases). Germline V gene data show CDR1 as SGHTA and CDR2 as FQGNSA. The CDR3 is 12 amino acids. CDR3 sequence: CASSLGRFSGFF. CDR3 nucleotide sequence: TGTGCCAGCAGCTTAGGAAGGTTTAGCGGTTTCTTC.

At least ten counts were recorded for this clonotype. The chain is built from TRBV21-1 and TRBJ2-5; TRBD1, the table's D call, was not compared with the DNA. TRBV21-1 is listed as a pseudogene. CDR3 size: 15 residues. The CDR3 is CASSKVQGAGETQYF. For the CDR3, the DNA is TGTGCCAGCAGCAAGGTACAGGGGGCAGGAGAGACCCAGTACTTC.

This clonotype was recorded many times. The gene calls are TRBV14 and TRBJ1-1; D gene unclear. This CDR3 comprises 16 residues. CDR1 SGHDN and CDR2 FVKESK come from the germline V gene. V shed 0 bases and J shed 0 bases, with 11 bases lying between them. CDR3 residues: CASSQDWNSLNTEAFF. DNA of the CDR3: TGTGCCAGCAGCCAAGATTGGAACAGTCTGAACACTGAAGCTTTCTTT.

Ten or more counts support this clonotype. The J gene is TRBJ2-6, the V gene TRBV7-8; 7 positions match TRBD1. Trimming removed 1 base from V and 0 bases from J; junction bases left unmatched: 6. Germline CDR1 SGHVS, CDR2 FQNEAQ. The CDR3 is made up of 18 amino acids. CDR3 residues: CASSLEATGSSGANVLTF. The CDR3 region has the DNA TGTGCCAGCAGCTTAGAGGCGACAGGGAGCTCTGGGGCCAACGTCCTGACTTTC.

The chain combines TRBV30 with TRBJ1-1; D gene uncertain. CDR3 length equals 14 residues. Germline V gene lookup returns CDR1 GTSNPN and CDR2 SVGIG (reference sequence). The V gene lost 2 bases and the J gene lost 2 bases, with 12 bases spanning the gap. In DNA form, the CDR3 reads TGTGCCTGGAGTAAGAGGGTAGGAAACACTGAAGCTTTCTTT. This gives the protein CAWSKRVGNTEAFF.

By proportion, this clonotype is medium-sized. This chain links TRBV27 with TRBJ2-5; tentatively, D is TRBD1 (5 bases). CDR3 size: 14 residues. Trimming took off 6 bases at V and 1 base at J, with 12 bases between the two ends. CDR1 and CDR2 from the germline V gene are MNHEY and SMNVEV (reference sequence). This CDR3 reads CASRLTAAQETQYF. The CDR3 nucleotides are TGTGCCAGCAGATTGACAGCAGCCCAAGAGACCCAGTACTTC.

This clonotype was detected ten times or more. This chain's CDR3 is CSARDIQGPDTQYF. In nucleotides, the CDR3 is TGCAGTGCTAGAGATATCCAGGGCCCAGATACGCAGTATTTT. V gene TRBV20-1 combines with J gene TRBJ2-3; D perhaps matches TRBD1 (5 bases). This CDR3 is built from 14 residues. Between the trimmed V and J ends, which lost 0 bases and 4 bases, there was a span of 11 bases. Germline assignment: CDR1 DFQATT and CDR2 SNEGSKA (reference sequence).

In this sample, this clonotype turned up many times. The rearrangement links TRBV5-1 to TRBJ2-5; tentative D call: TRBD2 (6 bases). The CDR3 consists of 14 residues. Germline values: CDR1 SGHRS, CDR2 YFSETQ. V was shortened by 0 bases and J by 4 bases, with 10 bases between the two germline ends. The CDR3 region is CASSLAGERETQYF. In nucleotides, the CDR3 is TGCGCCAGCAGCTTGGCGGGAGAGAGAGAGACCCAGTACTTC.